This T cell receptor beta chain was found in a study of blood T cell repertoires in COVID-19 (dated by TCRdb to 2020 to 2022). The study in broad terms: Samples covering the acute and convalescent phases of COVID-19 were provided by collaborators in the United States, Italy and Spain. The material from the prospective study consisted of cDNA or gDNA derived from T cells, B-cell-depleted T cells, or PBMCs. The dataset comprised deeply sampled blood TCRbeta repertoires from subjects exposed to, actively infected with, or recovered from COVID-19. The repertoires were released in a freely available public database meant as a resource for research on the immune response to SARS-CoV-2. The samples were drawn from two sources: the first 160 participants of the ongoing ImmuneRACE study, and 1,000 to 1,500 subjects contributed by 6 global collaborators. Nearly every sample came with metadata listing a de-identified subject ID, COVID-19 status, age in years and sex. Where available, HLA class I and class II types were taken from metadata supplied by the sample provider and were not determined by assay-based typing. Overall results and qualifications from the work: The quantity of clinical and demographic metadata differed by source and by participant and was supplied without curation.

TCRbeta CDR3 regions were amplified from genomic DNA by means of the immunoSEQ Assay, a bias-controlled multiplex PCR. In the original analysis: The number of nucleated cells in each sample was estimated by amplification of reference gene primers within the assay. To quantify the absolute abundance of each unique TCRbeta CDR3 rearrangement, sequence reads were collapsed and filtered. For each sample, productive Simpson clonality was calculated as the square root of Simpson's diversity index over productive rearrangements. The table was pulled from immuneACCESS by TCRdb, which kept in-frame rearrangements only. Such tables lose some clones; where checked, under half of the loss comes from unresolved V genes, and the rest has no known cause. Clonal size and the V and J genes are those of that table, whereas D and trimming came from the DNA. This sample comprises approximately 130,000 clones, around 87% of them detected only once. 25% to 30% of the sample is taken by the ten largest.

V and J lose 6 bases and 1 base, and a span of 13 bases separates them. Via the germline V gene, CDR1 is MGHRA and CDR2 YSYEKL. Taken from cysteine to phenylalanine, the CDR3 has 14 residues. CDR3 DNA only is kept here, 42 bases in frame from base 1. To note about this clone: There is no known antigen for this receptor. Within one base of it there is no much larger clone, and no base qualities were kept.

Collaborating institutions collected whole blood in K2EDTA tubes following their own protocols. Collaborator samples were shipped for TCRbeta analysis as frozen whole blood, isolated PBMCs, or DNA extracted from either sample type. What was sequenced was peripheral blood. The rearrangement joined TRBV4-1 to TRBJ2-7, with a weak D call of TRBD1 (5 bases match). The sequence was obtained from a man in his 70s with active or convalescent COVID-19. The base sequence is TGCGCCAGCAGGGAGACAGTGGGATCCTACGAGCAGTACTTC. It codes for CASRETVGSYEQYF.